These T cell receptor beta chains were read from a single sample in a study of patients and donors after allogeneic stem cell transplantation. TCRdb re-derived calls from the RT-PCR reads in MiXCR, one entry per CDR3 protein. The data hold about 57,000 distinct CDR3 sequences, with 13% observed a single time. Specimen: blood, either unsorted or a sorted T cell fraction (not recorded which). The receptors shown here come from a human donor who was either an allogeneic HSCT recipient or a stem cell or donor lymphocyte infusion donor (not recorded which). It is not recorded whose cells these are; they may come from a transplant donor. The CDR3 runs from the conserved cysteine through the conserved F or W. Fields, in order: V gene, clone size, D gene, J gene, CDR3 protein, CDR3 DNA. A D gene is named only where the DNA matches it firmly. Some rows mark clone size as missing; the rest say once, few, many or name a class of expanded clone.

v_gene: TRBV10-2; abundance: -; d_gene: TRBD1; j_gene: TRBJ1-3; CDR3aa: CASRAQQGAGNTIYF; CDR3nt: TGCGCCAGCAGGGCTCAACAGGGGGCTGGAAACACCATATATTTT
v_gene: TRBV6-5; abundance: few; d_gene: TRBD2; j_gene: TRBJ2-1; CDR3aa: CASSYLAGGLEGNEQFF; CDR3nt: TGTGCCAGCAGTTACTTGGCGGGAGGGCTGGAGGGCAATGAGCAGTTCTTC
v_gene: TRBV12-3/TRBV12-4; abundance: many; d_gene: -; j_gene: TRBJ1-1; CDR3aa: CASSPSRGRTEAFF; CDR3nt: TGTGCCAGCAGTCCATCGCGGGGTCGAACTGAAGCTTTCTTT
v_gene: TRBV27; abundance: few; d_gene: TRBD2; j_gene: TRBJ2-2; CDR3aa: CASSSPGLAGAWGTGELFF; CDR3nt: TGTGCCAGCAGTTCTCCGGGACTAGCGGGAGCTTGGGGGACCGGGGAGCTGTTTTTT
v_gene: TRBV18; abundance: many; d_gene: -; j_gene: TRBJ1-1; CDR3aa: CASSPLATGNTEAFF; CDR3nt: TGTGCCAGCTCACCACTCGCGACGGGAAACACTGAAGCTTTCTTT
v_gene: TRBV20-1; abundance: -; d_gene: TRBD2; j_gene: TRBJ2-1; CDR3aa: CSARGTRGVYEQFF; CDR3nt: TGCAGTGCTAGAGGAACTCGGGGGGTCTATGAGCAGTTCTTC
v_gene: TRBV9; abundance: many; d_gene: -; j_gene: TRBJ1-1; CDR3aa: CASSVSGEGTEAFF; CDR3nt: TGTGCCAGCAGCGTCTCAGGGGAGGGGACTGAAGCTTTCTTT
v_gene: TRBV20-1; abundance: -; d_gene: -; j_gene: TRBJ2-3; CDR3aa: CSALRGDTDTQYF; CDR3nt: TGCAGTGCACTTAGGGGGGATACAGATACGCAGTATTTT
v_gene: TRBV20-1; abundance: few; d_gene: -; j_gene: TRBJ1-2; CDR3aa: CSASEGGYGYTF; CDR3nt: TGCAGTGCTAGTGAGGGGGGCTATGGCTACACCTTC
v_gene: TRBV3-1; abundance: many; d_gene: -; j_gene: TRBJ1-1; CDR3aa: CASSQRANTEAFF; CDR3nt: TGTGCCAGCAGCCAAAGGGCGAACACTGAAGCTTTCTTT
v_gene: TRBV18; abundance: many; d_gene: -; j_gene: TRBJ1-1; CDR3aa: CASSPRTGTNTEAFF; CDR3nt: TGTGCCAGCTCACCACGTACAGGGACGAACACTGAAGCTTTCTTT
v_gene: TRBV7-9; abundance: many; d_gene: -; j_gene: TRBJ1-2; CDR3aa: CASSLEPTTENYGYTF; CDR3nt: TGTGCCAGCAGCTTAGAACCTACGACAGAGAACTATGGCTACACCTTC
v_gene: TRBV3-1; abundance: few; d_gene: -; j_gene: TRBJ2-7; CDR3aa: CASSQARGNTEQYF; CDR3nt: TGTGCCAGCAGCCAAGCCAGGGGTAATACCGAGCAGTACTTC
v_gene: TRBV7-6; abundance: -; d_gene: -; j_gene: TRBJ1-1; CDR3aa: CASSLGFLSPNTEAFF; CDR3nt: TGTGCCAGCAGCTTAGGTTTTCTCTCTCCCAACACTGAAGCTTTCTTT
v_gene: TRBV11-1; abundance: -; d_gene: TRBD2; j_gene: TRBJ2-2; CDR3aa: CASSAPRLAATGELFF; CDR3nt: TGTGCCAGCAGCGCACCCCGACTAGCGGCCACCGGGGAGCTGTTTTTT
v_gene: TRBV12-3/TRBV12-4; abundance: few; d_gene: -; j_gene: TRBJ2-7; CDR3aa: CASSLPPWEGGYF; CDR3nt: TGTGCCAGCAGTTTACCGCCTTGGGAGGGGGGGTACTTC